A single sample gave rise to the 25 T cell receptor beta chains below, sequenced in a study of OX40 agonist ivuxolimab in advanced cancers. Method: immunoSEQ multiplex PCR; TCRdb's copy keeps in-frame clones and lacks some. The sample carries about 81,000 clones, under 95% recorded once. This specimen was CD4+ or CD8+ T cells sorted from blood, taken in a trial of the OX40 agonist ivuxolimab. The source is an adult with an advanced solid tumor such as melanoma, head and neck, liver or kidney cancer.

The rearrangement links TRBV6-5 to TRBJ1-1; 11 nucleotides line up with TRBD1. Germline CDR1 is MNHEY and CDR2 is SVGAGI. V shed 5 bases, J shed 4 bases, and the junction held 3 bases outside the gene matches. The CDR3 runs to 14 residues. CDR3: CASSAGTGGTEAFF. In DNA form, the CDR3 reads TGTGCCAGCAGTGCCGGGACAGGGGGCACTGAAGCTTTCTTT.

The rearrangement joins TRBV9 to TRBJ2-7; the match to TRBD1 covers 10 bases. This CDR3 contains 15 residues. Trimming took 4 bases from V and 2 from J; bases not matched to a gene: 6. Germline CDR1 SGDLS, CDR2 YYNGEE. CDR3 in DNA: TGTGCCAGCAGCCCCACCGGGACAGGGGCCTACGAGCAGTACTTC. Translated, it gives CASSPTGTGAYEQYF.

The chain is built from TRBV19 and TRBJ2-1; tentatively, D is TRBD1 or TRBD2 (7 bases each). This CDR3 region has 14 residues. The germline V gene encodes CDR1 LNHDA and CDR2 SQIVND (reference sequence). The germline V and J ends were trimmed by 3 bases and 13 bases, with 19 bases remaining between them. The CDR3 nucleotides are TGTGCCAGTAGTATGGGAGGGGGCGGAGACAAACAGTTCTTC. Translated, it gives CASSMGGGGDKQFF.

The rearrangement links TRBV18 to TRBJ1-5, with unresolved D. V dropped 5 bases and J dropped 7 bases, with 18 bases sitting between them. The CDR3 spans 15 residues. Germline values: CDR1 KGHSH, CDR2 LQKENI. The CDR3 DNA reads as TGTGCCAGCTCATTATCGGCGGCGGGGATCCAGCCCCAGCATTTT. Residues: CASSLSAAGIQPQHF. The variable domain in full, with the rest retrieved from reference TRBV18 and TRBJ1-5, is NAGVMQNPRHLVRRRGQEARLRCSPMKGHSHVYWYRQLPEEGLKFMVYLQKENIIDESGMPKERFSAEFPKEGPSILRIQQVVRGDSAAYFCASSLSAAGIQPQHFGDGTRLSIL.

The CDR3 loop is CASSHAGGQGNSTGELFF. In nucleotides, the CDR3 is TGTGCCAGCAGCCACGCGGGGGGACAGGGGAATAGCACCGGGGAGCTGTTTTTT. The chain combines TRBV4-2 with TRBJ2-2, with 10 bases matching TRBD1. This CDR3 spans 18 amino acids. Germline values: CDR1 LGHNA, CDR2 YNFKEQ. V shed 3 bases, J shed 4 bases, and the junction held 11 bases outside the gene matches.

The chain recombines TRBV4-3 with TRBJ1-2, with 7 bases fitting TRBD1. This CDR3 region has 14 residues. The germline CDR1 and CDR2 sequences are LGHNA and YSLEER. Unmatched junction bases numbered 14, after V lost 8 bases and J lost 8 bases. The CDR3 DNA reads as TGCGCCAGCGGCAGACCGGGACAGATGGACGGCTACACCTTC. Its translation: CASGRPGQMDGYTF.

The genes are TRBV28 and TRBJ1-4; D possibly corresponds to TRBD1 (6 bases). Trimming stripped 6 bases from V and 5 bases from J, with 19 bases between. This CDR3 has 16 amino acids. The germline V gene has CDR1 MDHEN and CDR2 SYDVKM. In nucleotides, the CDR3 is TGTGCCAGCAGGAGTTTTGAGGACAGAGAAAATGAAAAACTGTTTTTT. It encodes CASRSFEDRENEKLFF.

The rearrangement joins TRBV6-5 to TRBJ2-7; possible D gene TRBD2, 7 bases. Trimming removed 7 bases from V and 4 bases from J, with 20 bases in between. This CDR3 is 15 amino acids long. Germline V lookup: CDR1 MNHEY, CDR2 SVGAGI. CDR3 nucleotide sequence: TGTGCCAGCACTGTATCGGGGGGCCCCCAGTACGAGCAGTACTTC. It is translated as CASTVSGGPQYEQYF.

This chain links TRBV7-9 with TRBJ2-2; 9 bases agree with TRBD1. This CDR3 region has 16 residues. From germline, CDR1 is SEHNR and CDR2 FQNEAQ (reference sequence). The trim removed 3 bases at V and 4 bases at J, leaving 6 bases unmatched. This CDR3 is CASSLPGQGGTGELFF. The CDR3 nucleotides are TGTGCCAGCAGCTTGCCGGGACAGGGTGGCACCGGGGAGCTGTTTTTT.

The chain carries TRBV19 and TRBJ2-7; D might be TRBD2 (5 bases). The CDR3 has 15 residues. Germline loops: CDR1 LNHDA, CDR2 SQIVND (reference sequence). Trimming pared 1 base from V and 0 bases from J, leaving 10 bases between. The CDR3 region has the DNA TGTGCCAGTAGTATAGGTGGAGGCTACTCCTACGAGCAGTACTTC. It yields the protein CASSIGGGYSYEQYF.

The rearrangement joins TRBV6-5 to TRBJ2-7; tentatively, D is TRBD2 (7 bases). This CDR3 is 11 amino acids long. The germline CDR1 and CDR2 sequences are MNHEY and SVGAGI. Trimming shortened V by 8 bases and J by 4 bases, and 9 bases separated the two germline ends. Written as DNA, the CDR3 is TGTGCCAGCGGGGGGGCATACGAGCAGTACTTC. This codes for CASGGAYEQYF.

This rearrangement joins TRBV4-3 to TRBJ2-5, with a possible D match to TRBD2 (7 bases). This CDR3 is built from 16 residues. Germline V lookup: CDR1 LGHNA, CDR2 YSLEER. V lost 0 bases and J 4 bases, leaving 15 bases between the germline ends. The CDR3 sequence is CASSQDPLGGPETQYF. CDR3 nucleotide sequence: TGCGCCAGCAGCCAAGATCCCCTGGGGGGGCCAGAGACCCAGTACTTC.

This chain uses TRBV9 with TRBJ1-3; 8 nucleotides line up with TRBD1. The CDR3 sequence is 18 residues long. J lost 0 bases, V lost 4 bases, and 12 bases had no gene match. The germline CDR1 and CDR2 sequences are SGDLS and YYNGEE. The CDR3 sequence is CASSKTPTDRASGNTIYF. The CDR3 nucleotides read TGTGCCAGCAGCAAAACCCCCACGGACAGGGCCTCTGGAAACACCATATATTTT.

The V call is TRBV6-1, the J call TRBJ1-2; possible D gene TRBD1, 5 bases. The V and J ends lost 3 bases and 2 bases respectively, with 10 bases between them. CDR1 and CDR2 (germline): MNHNS, SASEGT. CDR3 size: 14 residues. The CDR3, as DNA: TGTGCCAGCAGTGAGCAGGGTCCGAACTATGGCTACACCTTC. It encodes CASSEQGPNYGYTF.

V is TRBV11-3 and J is TRBJ2-7; the match to TRBD2 covers 8 bases. The CDR3 is 14 residues long. V lost 1 base, J lost 5 bases, and 4 bases stayed unmatched. Looked up from germline, CDR1 is SGHNT and CDR2 is YENEEA. Written as DNA, the CDR3 is TGTGCCAGCAGCTTAGGCGGGAGGAGCCACGAGCAGTACTTC. Its translation: CASSLGGRSHEQYF.

The V call is TRBV4-1, the J call TRBJ2-5, with TRBD1 matching 7 bases. The J call may not be correct, given that the DNA end is closer to TRBJ2-7. Germline assignment: CDR1 MGHRA and CDR2 YSYEKL. The CDR3 covers 16 residues. The CDR3 spells CASSQEDRLGSYEQYF. In DNA, the CDR3 is TGCGCCAGCAGCCAAGAGGACAGGCTTGGCTCCTACGAGCAGTACTTC.

In regard to this clone: The junction departs from germline at one end; a sequencing error may be responsible. CDR3 sequence (DNA): TGTGCCAGCAGCTTATTGGGAGGGGGGTACTATGGCTACACCTTC. It is translated as CASSLLGGGYYGYTF. V gene TRBV27 combines with J gene TRBJ1-2, with D possibly matching TRBD1 (6 bases). This CDR3 comprises 15 residues. The germline CDR1 and CDR2 sequences are MNHEY and SMNVEV (reference sequence).

The chain recombines TRBV13 with TRBJ2-1, with D perhaps TRBD1 (5 bases). The ends were cut back, 5 bases at V and 7 bases at J, with 18 bases in the middle. Germline CDR1 reads PRHDT; CDR2 reads FYEKMQ (reference sequence). This CDR3 region has 15 residues. The CDR3: CASSAPLGPGNEQFF. Here the CDR3 DNA reads TGTGCCAGCAGCGCCCCCCTCGGGCCAGGGAATGAGCAGTTCTTC.

The V call is TRBV9, the J call TRBJ2-7, with 7 bases that match TRBD1. CDR3 size: 15 residues. In germline, CDR1 is SGDLS, CDR2 YYNGEE. The V segment lost 3 bases and the J segment 2 bases; nucleotides outside the gene matches: 8. This CDR3 reads CASSGQGNPTYEQYF. CDR3 in DNA: TGTGCCAGCAGCGGACAGGGAAACCCCACCTACGAGCAGTACTTC.

The genes are TRBV7-3 and TRBJ1-1; D is unclear. Germline V CDR1 and CDR2: SGHTA, FQGTGA. This CDR3 spans 12 amino acids. V was cut by 3 bases and J by 1 base, with 3 bases left in between. The CDR3 DNA sequence: TGTGCCAGCAGCTTCGGGAACACTGAAGCTTTCTTT. Protein: CASSFGNTEAFF.

The rearrangement links TRBV7-6 to TRBJ1-4; D call uncertain. This CDR3 is 11 amino acids long. In germline, CDR1 is SGHVS, CDR2 FNYEAQ. Trimming shortened V by 11 bases and J by 6 bases, and 10 bases separated the two germline ends. CDR3 sequence (DNA): TGTGCCGGCGCACGTTATGAAAAACTGTTTTTT. This sequence encodes CAGARYEKLFF.

This clone has just one count. This chain joins TRBV6-5 and TRBJ2-1; either TRBD1 or TRBD2 may supply D (5 bases each). The germline CDR1 and CDR2 sequences are MNHEY and SVGAGI. Between the trimmed V and J ends, which lost 2 bases and 5 bases, there was a span of 10 bases. The CDR3 sequence is 14 residues long. As DNA, the CDR3 is TGTGCCAGCAGTTACGGGGGAATTAACAATGAGCAGTTCTTC. Residues: CASSYGGINNEQFF.

The CDR3 loop is CASSEVGTQETQYF. Written as DNA, the CDR3 is TGTGCCAGTAGCGAAGTCGGAACCCAAGAGACCCAGTACTTC. The chain couples TRBV19 to TRBJ2-5; D gene uncertain. Deletions cut 6 bases from V and 1 base from J, with 12 bases between. The CDR3 loop spans 14 amino acids. Germline-derived CDR1 and CDR2 are LNHDA and SQIVND (reference sequence).

V usage is TRBV6-6 and J usage is TRBJ1-5; the match to TRBD1 covers 9 bases. Germline CDR1 MNHNY, CDR2 SVGAGI (reference sequence). Trimming removed 5 bases from V and 7 bases from J; junction bases left unmatched: 9. This CDR3 has 15 amino acids. The DNA for the CDR3 is TGTGCCAGCAGTCCGTACAGGGGGCTATGGCAGCCCCAGCATTTT. This codes for CASSPYRGLWQPQHF.

The V gene is TRBV9, the J gene TRBJ2-5; 13 bases match TRBD2. The V and J ends lost 3 bases and 2 bases, in that order; junction bases with no gene match: 10. From germline, CDR1 is SGDLS and CDR2 YYNGEE. The CDR3 totals 18 residues. The CDR3, as DNA: TGTGCCAGCAGCGGTCGACCGGGACTAGCGGGGTTTCAAGAGACCCAGTACTTC. Its translation is CASSGRPGLAGFQETQYF.